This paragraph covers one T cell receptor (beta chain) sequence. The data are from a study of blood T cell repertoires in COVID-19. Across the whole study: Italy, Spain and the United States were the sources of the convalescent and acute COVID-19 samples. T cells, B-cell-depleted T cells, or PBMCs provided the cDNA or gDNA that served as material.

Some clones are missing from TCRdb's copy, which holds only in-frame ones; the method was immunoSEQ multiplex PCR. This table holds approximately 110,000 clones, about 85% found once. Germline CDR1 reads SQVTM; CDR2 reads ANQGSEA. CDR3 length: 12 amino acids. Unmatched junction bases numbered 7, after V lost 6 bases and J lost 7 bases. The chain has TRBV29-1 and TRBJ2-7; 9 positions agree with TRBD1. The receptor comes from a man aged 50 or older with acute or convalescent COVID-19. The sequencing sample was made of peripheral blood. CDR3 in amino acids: CSVARDREEQYF. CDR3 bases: TGCAGCGTCGCCCGGGACAGGGAAGAGCAGTACTTC.